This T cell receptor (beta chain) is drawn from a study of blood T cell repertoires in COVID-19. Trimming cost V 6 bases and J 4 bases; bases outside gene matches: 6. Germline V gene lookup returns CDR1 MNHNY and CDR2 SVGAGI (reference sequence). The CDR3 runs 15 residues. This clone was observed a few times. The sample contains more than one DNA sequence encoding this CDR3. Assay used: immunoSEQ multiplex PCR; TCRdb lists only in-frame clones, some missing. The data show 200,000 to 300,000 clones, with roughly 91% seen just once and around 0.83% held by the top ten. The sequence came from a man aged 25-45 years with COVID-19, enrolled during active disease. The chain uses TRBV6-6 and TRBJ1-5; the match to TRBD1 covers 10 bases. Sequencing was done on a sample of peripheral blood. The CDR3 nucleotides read TGTGCCAGCAGCCGCGGGACAGGGGAAAATCAGCCCCAGCATTTT. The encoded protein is CASSRGTGENQPQHF.